The 16 T cell receptor beta chains below come from one sample, sequenced in a study of CD8+CD57+ T cells in acquired aplastic anemia. Genomic DNA templated the TCR beta VDJ and CDR3 profiling. Via MiXCR, TCRdb re-called the reads, giving one row per CDR3 protein. The sample includes 300,000 or so distinct CDR3 sequences, 55% to 65% of them seen just once. Input material: sorted CD4+, CD8+, or CD8+CD57+ T cells (not recorded which) from PBMCs. The receptors stem from a human donor with severe aplastic anemia or a healthy control (not recorded which).

This clonotype was detected only a few times. V is TRBV10-3 and J is TRBJ2-2, with 8 bases that match TRBD1. Germline V gene sequence: CDR1 ENHRY, CDR2 SYGVKD. The CDR3 has 13 residues. V lost 10 bases, J lost 5 bases, and 6 bases stayed unmatched. The CDR3 loop is CATDRGGTGELFF. CDR3 nucleotide sequence: TGTGCCACTGACAGGGGTGGAACCGGGGAGCTGTTTTTT.

The rearrangement joins TRBV7-9 to TRBJ1-1; 7 nucleotides match TRBD1. Looked up from germline, CDR1 is SEHNR and CDR2 is FQNEAQ (reference sequence). V shed 4 bases, J shed 1 base, and the junction held 6 bases outside the gene matches. The CDR3 runs to 15 residues. CDR3 sequence reads: CASSSGTAQNTEAFF. As DNA, the CDR3 is TGTGCCAGCAGCTCCGGGACAGCTCAGAACACTGAAGCTTTCTTT.

This clonotype was detected ten times or more. Here the CDR3 DNA reads TGTGCCAGCAGCTTGGTTGGGGAAACCCTCCACTTT. Translated: CASSLVGETLHF. The genes are TRBV7-9 and TRBJ1-6; no clear D. CDR3 size: 12 residues. Trimming cost V 3 bases and J 14 bases, with 11 bases left between them. CDR1 and CDR2 (germline): SEHNR, FQNEAQ (reference sequence). The whole variable domain, filled in from reference TRBV7-9 and TRBJ1-6, reads DTGVSQNPRHKITKRGQNVTFRCDPISEHNRLYWYRQTLGQGPEFLTYFQNEAQLEKSRLLSDRFSAERPKGSFSTLEIQRTEQGDSAMYLCASSLVGETLHFGNGTRLTVT.

Regarding this clonotype: One junction end disagrees with the germline gene, perhaps due to a read error. V gene TRBV5-4 combines with J gene TRBJ1-1, with D hard to call. The CDR3 sequence is 14 residues long. Germline-derived CDR1 and CDR2 are SGHNT and YYREEE (reference sequence). The CDR3 DNA reads as TGTGCCAGCAGCTGGGCGGGGTTGGGCGCTGAGGCTTTCTTT. It translates to CASSWAGLGAEAFF.

This clonotype was recorded many times. The chain links TRBV19 to TRBJ2-4, with TRBD2 as a possible D gene (5 bases). From germline, CDR1 is LNHDA and CDR2 SQIVND (reference sequence). The CDR3 has 13 residues. V was trimmed by 7 bases and J by 2 bases, leaving 9 bases between them. CDR3 sequence reads: CASMTGTKNIQYF. CDR3 sequence (DNA): TGTGCCAGTATGACCGGGACCAAAAACATTCAGTACTTC.

This rearrangement joins TRBV4-2 to TRBJ1-3, with D uncertain. The CDR3 is 15 amino acids. From germline, CDR1 is LGHNA and CDR2 YNFKEQ. Trimming removed 0 bases from V and 4 bases from J, with 10 bases in between. In DNA form, the CDR3 reads TGTGCCAGCAGCCAAGATACGGGATCAGGAAACACCATATATTTT. Residues: CASSQDTGSGNTIYF.

V is TRBV15 and J is TRBJ1-1, with D possibly TRBD1 on 5 matching bases. The germline CDR1 and CDR2 sequences are LNHNV and YYDKDF (reference sequence). The CDR3 totals 16 residues. V was cut by 5 bases and J by 5 bases, with 21 bases left in between. CDR3 residues: CATSPIKGEGRTEAFF. The CDR3 DNA follows: TGTGCCACCAGCCCGATTAAGGGAGAGGGGCGGACTGAAGCTTTCTTT.

The chain is built from TRBV10-3 and TRBJ2-2; D might be TRBD1 (6 bases). In germline, CDR1 is ENHRY, CDR2 SYGVKD. V was shortened by 2 bases and J by 0 bases, with 10 bases between the two germline ends. This CDR3 region has 16 residues. The CDR3 DNA reads as TGTGCCATCAGTGAGGGGGGCAATTCGAACACCGGGGAGCTGTTTTTT. Translated: CAISEGGNSNTGELFF.

This clonotype occurred many times. The genes are TRBV30 and TRBJ2-7, with 7 nucleotides matching TRBD1. Looked up from germline, CDR1 is GTSNPN and CDR2 is SVGIG (reference sequence). The CDR3 has 13 amino acids. V lost 4 bases and J lost 4; bases outside the gene matches: 7. The CDR3: CAWNTGEIYEQYF. The CDR3 coding sequence is TGTGCCTGGAACACAGGGGAAATTTACGAGCAGTACTTC.

The J gene is TRBJ2-5, the V gene TRBV7-8; possibly TRBD2 for D (6 bases). Trimming removed 3 bases from V and 3 bases from J, with 8 bases in between. Germline values: CDR1 SGHVS, CDR2 FQNEAQ. This CDR3 has 13 amino acids. DNA of the CDR3: TGTGCCAGCAGCTTTGGGACTGAAGAGACCCAGTACTTC. Its translation: CASSFGTEETQYF.

This clonotype was seen at least ten times. The chain recombines TRBV12-5 with TRBJ2-6; possible D gene TRBD1, 5 bases. This CDR3 region has 15 residues. With 3 bases removed from V and 4 bases from J, the gap between germline ends came to 10 bases. Germline V gives CDR1 LGHNT, CDR2 FRNRAP. The CDR3 reads CASGLGDLGANVLTF. The CDR3 nucleotides are TGTGCTAGTGGTTTAGGGGATCTGGGGGCCAACGTCCTGACTTTC.

Many counts were recorded for this clonotype. V gene TRBV20-1 combines with J gene TRBJ2-3; TRBD2 matches 10 bases. With V trimmed by 0 bases and J by 4 bases, 13 bases remained unmatched. CDR1 DFQATT and CDR2 SNEGSKA come from the germline V gene (reference sequence). The CDR3 is 18 amino acids. The CDR3 bases are TGCAGTGCTAGAGATCCCCAGCGGGGGGGCGGATACGCAGATACGCAGTATTTT. Translated: CSARDPQRGGGYADTQYF.

This sequence joins TRBV7-3 and TRBJ1-1; 7 nucleotides match TRBD1. V was clipped by 0 bases and J by 7 bases; unmatched bases: 8. Germline assignment: CDR1 SGHTA and CDR2 FQGTGA. The CDR3 sequence is 15 residues long. CDR3 DNA: TGTGCCAGCAGCTTAACGCGGGCAGGGGGGGGTGAAGCTTTCTTT. As protein: CASSLTRAGGGEAFF.

The chain recombines TRBV2 with TRBJ2-3, with D possibly being TRBD1 (5 bases). The CDR3 extends over 15 amino acids. Trimming removed 4 bases at V and 4 bases at J, with 15 bases between. Germline V gene lookup returns CDR1 SNHLY and CDR2 FYNNEI. DNA for the CDR3: TGTGCCAGCAGTGGACAGAAGGTGGTGGCAGATACGCAGTATTTT. Encoded protein: CASSGQKVVADTQYF.

Only a few counts were recorded for this clonotype. The chain joins TRBV30 to TRBJ1-1; 7 positions match TRBD1. The trim removed 4 bases at V and 1 base at J, leaving 9 bases unmatched. Per the germline V gene, CDR1 is GTSNPN and CDR2 is SVGIG (reference sequence). This CDR3 spans 15 amino acids. In DNA, the CDR3 is TGTGCCTGGACCTACCGGGACAGACAGAACACTGAAGCTTTCTTT. It codes for CAWTYRDRQNTEAFF.

As concerns this clonotype: The germline gene is not matched at one end of the junction; a read error may be the cause. J is TRBJ2-5 and V is TRBV7-2; D gene ambiguous. Germline CDR1 is SGHTA and CDR2 is FQGNSA. This CDR3 has 15 amino acids. CDR3 region: CAGSFRARNQETQYF. DNA of the CDR3: TGTGCCGGCAGCTTTCGAGCCAGGAACCAGGAGACCCAGTACTTC.